This TCR beta chain was captured in a study of CD8+ T cells in alopecia areata. Whole-study results and caveats: A great number of expanded lesional clones endured in scalp and blood during tofacitinib. Resident alphabeta T cells of normal skin are also sequenced in scalp samples.

Treatment meaning: oral pan-JAK inhibitor, 5-10 mg twice daily. Both peripheral blood and punch biopsies of lesional scalp skin were obtained from patients who had alopecia areata. RNA, once extracted, was reverse transcribed into cDNA for use as the sequencing template. Profiling relied on immunoSEQ multiplex PCR, and the TCRdb table lists in-frame clones only, not all of them. The sample has 150,000 to 200,000 clones; 58% are singletons. Remarks on this clone: The antigen is undetermined.

This specimen consisted of CD4+ T cells sorted from blood, obtained at week 24, from a patient treated with tofacitinib. This sequence was found in a human donor with alopecia areata.

The CDR3 DNA is TGTGCCAGCAGCCAAGCGGAAGATACGCAGTATTTT. Protein: CASSQAEDTQYF. The chain links TRBV14 to TRBJ2-3, with unresolved D. V lost 1 base, J lost 5 bases, and 4 bases lay in between. Germline CDR1 reads SGHDN; CDR2 reads FVKESK. The CDR3 has 12 amino acids. Complete variable domain (other parts from reference TRBV14 and TRBJ2-3): EAGVTQFPSHSVIEKGQTVTLRCDPISGHDNLYWYRRVMGKEIKFLLHFVKESKQDESGMPNNRFLAERTGGTYSTLKVQPAELEDSGVYFCASSQAEDTQYFGPGTRLTVL.